This T cell receptor beta chain was sequenced in a study of molecular identifiers for immune sequencing clone quantification. Study results and caveats: Clones carrying above 20 RNA copies accounted for over 98% of effector molecules, under 1% in naive cells.

The sample holds a few counts of this clonotype. Its antigen is currently unknown. Germline CDR1 LNHNV, CDR2 YYDKDF (reference sequence). The V gene lost 0 bases and the J gene lost 3 bases, with 9 bases spanning the gap. This CDR3 region has 14 residues. Using its own MiXCR run on the PCR reads, TCRdb lists one record per CDR3 protein. The sample yields over 300,000 distinct CDR3 sequences, under 25% seen once. This rearrangement joins TRBV15 to TRBJ2-7; D not resolved. The TCR was taken from a human donor in good health. Some libraries in this study had Jurkat cell RNA spiked in. The material sequenced was naive CD8+ T cells from blood, with Jurkat cell RNA spiked in. Noted subset: FACS-sorted CD8+CD4-CCR7+CD45RA+ naive T cells. The CDR3 sequence is CATSRDNRFYEQYF. The CDR3 DNA reads as TGTGCCACCAGCAGAGATAATCGTTTCTACGAGCAGTACTTC.